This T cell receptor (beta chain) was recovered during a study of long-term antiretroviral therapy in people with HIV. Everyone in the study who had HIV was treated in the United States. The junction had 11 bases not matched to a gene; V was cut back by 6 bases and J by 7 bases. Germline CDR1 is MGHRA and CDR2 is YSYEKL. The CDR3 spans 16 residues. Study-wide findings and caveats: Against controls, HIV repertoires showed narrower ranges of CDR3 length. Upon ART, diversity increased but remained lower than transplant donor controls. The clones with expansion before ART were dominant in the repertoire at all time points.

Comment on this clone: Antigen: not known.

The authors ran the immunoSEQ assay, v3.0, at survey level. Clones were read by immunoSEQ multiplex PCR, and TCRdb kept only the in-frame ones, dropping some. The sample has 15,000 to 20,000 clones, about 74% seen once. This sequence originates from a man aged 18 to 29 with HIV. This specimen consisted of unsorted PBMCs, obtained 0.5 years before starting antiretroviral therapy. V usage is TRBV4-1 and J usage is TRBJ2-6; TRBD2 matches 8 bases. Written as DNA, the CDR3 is TGCGCCAGCAGGCAGGAGCCGGGGGGGGGTGCCAACGTCCTGACTTTC. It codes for CASRQEPGGGANVLTF.